The 15 T cell receptor beta chains reported below all come from one sample, sequenced in a study of shared clonotypes between healthy human individuals. Clones were read by immunoSEQ multiplex PCR, and TCRdb kept only the in-frame ones, dropping some. The table includes about a million clones, approximately 75% detected once. Sequencing was performed on memory CD4+ T cells from PBMCs. Described subset: CD45RA-negative fraction. All receptors derive from a man aged 18 to 29 in good health. Some clones in this sample may be carry-over from other donors' samples.

A few counts support this clone. The J gene is TRBJ1-3, the V gene TRBV28; D perhaps matches TRBD1 (5 bases). There are 15 residues in the CDR3. The germline V gene encodes CDR1 MDHEN and CDR2 SYDVKM. Trimming took 5 bases from V and 1 from J, leaving 12 bases between them. CDR3 amino acids: CASSNLWGSGNTIYF. CDR3 nucleotides: TGTGCCAGCAGTAACCTATGGGGGTCTGGAAACACCATATATTTT.

The chain recombines TRBV28 with TRBJ1-5; D remains unclear. V lost 3 bases, J lost 7 bases, and 13 bases lay in between. CDR1 is MDHEN and CDR2 is SYDVKM in the germline V gene. This CDR3 has 14 amino acids. In DNA, the CDR3 is TGTGCCAGCAGTTTGACTAACGTGGGGCAGCCCCAGCATTTT. It yields the protein CASSLTNVGQPQHF.

The V and J genes are TRBV7-9 and TRBJ1-4; D gene unclear. V shed 5 bases and J shed 7 bases, with 11 bases lying between them. Germline V gene data show CDR1 as SEHNR and CDR2 as FQNEAQ (reference sequence). This CDR3 is built from 13 residues. The CDR3 reads CASSPGMGEKLFF. The CDR3 region has the DNA TGTGCCAGCAGCCCGGGGATGGGTGAAAAACTGTTTTTT.

The gene calls are TRBV7-9 and TRBJ2-1; TRBD2 matches 9 bases. Germline lookup yields CDR1 SEHNR and CDR2 FQNEAQ (reference sequence). Losses at the gene ends were 2 bases for V and 5 bases for J; bases not matched to a gene: 7. CDR3 size: 16 residues. CDR3 DNA sequence: TGTGCCAGCAGCTTATATGAGGCTAGCGGGAACAATGAGCAGTTCTTC. It encodes CASSLYEASGNNEQFF.

The chain combines TRBV4-2 with TRBJ2-3; TRBD2 agrees at 10 bases. V shed 0 bases and J 7 bases; nucleotides not matched to a gene: 7. The CDR3 is 16 residues long. Germline values: CDR1 LGHNA, CDR2 YNFKEQ. The CDR3 sequence is CASSQELAGPWHTQYF. Here the CDR3 DNA reads TGTGCCAGCAGCCAAGAACTAGCGGGGCCCTGGCATACGCAGTATTTT.

The chain combines TRBV7-3 with TRBJ2-3; D unresolved. The CDR3 has 14 amino acids. Germline CDR1 is SGHTA and CDR2 is FQGTGA. Between the trimmed V and J ends, which lost 1 base and 9 bases, there was a span of 14 bases. The DNA of the CDR3 is TGTGCCAGCAGCTTAAACCGGCTAGATCGCACGCAGTATTTT. Translated: CASSLNRLDRTQYF.

This clone came up a few times. This rearrangement joins TRBV11-2 to TRBJ2-1; TRBD2 agrees at 7 bases. Germline trimming cut 3 bases from V and 2 bases from J; bases unmatched to any gene: 4. The CDR3 is 15 residues long. Looked up from germline, CDR1 is SGHAT and CDR2 is FQNNGV. CDR3 residues: CASSFIAGAYNEQFF. The CDR3 DNA follows: TGTGCCAGCAGCTTCATTGCGGGGGCCTACAATGAGCAGTTCTTC.

This sequence joins TRBV28 and TRBJ2-2, with TRBD2 matching 12 bases. In germline, CDR1 is MDHEN, CDR2 SYDVKM. The CDR3 length is 16 residues. V shed 5 bases, J shed 0 bases, and the junction held 1 base outside the gene matches. The CDR3 DNA reads TGTGCCAGCAGTCTAGCGGGAGGGCCGAACACCGGGGAGCTGTTTTTT. Residues: CASSLAGGPNTGELFF.

The rearrangement joins TRBV6-6 to TRBJ2-7, with 9 bases that match TRBD1. CDR3 length equals 14 residues. Looked up from germline, CDR1 is MNHNY and CDR2 is SVGAGI (reference sequence). V shed 6 bases and J 5 bases; nucleotides not matched to a gene: 8. The CDR3 sequence: CASRAGTGTNEQYF. In DNA, the CDR3 is TGTGCCAGCAGAGCCGGGACAGGGACGAACGAGCAGTACTTC.

The genes are TRBV7-2 and TRBJ2-3; 10 bases are a match to TRBD2. Germline V lookup: CDR1 SGHTA, CDR2 FQGNSA. This CDR3 comprises 16 residues. J gave up 4 bases and V 4 bases, and 8 bases lay outside the gene matches. CDR3 bases: TGTGCCAGCAGCTATCTAGCGGGAGCTTTCGCAGATACGCAGTATTTT. Protein product: CASSYLAGAFADTQYF.

The V and J genes are TRBV15 and TRBJ2-4; D might be TRBD1 (6 bases). The CDR3 loop spans 16 amino acids. V was clipped by 4 bases and J by 0 bases, with 13 bases between them. The V gene's germline CDR1 is LNHNV and CDR2 YYDKDF (reference sequence). CDR3 region: CATSTDSFLAKNIQYF. In nucleotides, the CDR3 is TGTGCCACCAGCACGGACAGCTTTCTAGCCAAAAACATTCAGTACTTC. The full variable domain, its missing parts supplied by reference TRBV15 and TRBJ2-4, is DAMVIQNPRYQVTQFGKPVTLSCSQTLNHNVMYWYQQKSSQAPKLLFHYYDKDFNNEADTPDNFQSRRPNTSFCFLDIRSPGLGDTAMYLCATSTDSFLAKNIQYFGAGTRLSVL.

The chain uses TRBV12-5 and TRBJ2-5; 8 bases are shared with TRBD2. The CDR3 is 15 amino acids. The V segment lost 7 bases and the J segment 4 bases; nucleotides outside the gene matches: 11. Germline assignment: CDR1 LGHNT and CDR2 FRNRAP. The CDR3 loop reads CASARWAGGRETQYF. The DNA of the CDR3 is TGTGCTAGTGCCCGGTGGGCGGGAGGTCGAGAGACCCAGTACTTC. The full variable domain, in which reference TRBV12-5 and TRBJ2-5 provide the parts outside the CDR3, is DARVTQTPRHKVTEMGQEVTMRCQPILGHNTVFWYRQTMMQGLELLAYFRNRAPLDDSGMPKDRFSAEMPDATLATLKIQPSEPRDSAVYFCASARWAGGRETQYFGPGTRLLVL.

The chain joins TRBV6-5 to TRBJ2-2; TRBD2 matches 8 bases. The CDR3 covers 15 residues. Looked up from germline, CDR1 is MNHEY and CDR2 is SVGAGI. The junction had 10 bases not matched to a gene; V was cut back by 4 bases and J by 9 bases. In DNA form, the CDR3 reads TGTGCCAGCAGTTGGTCAGGCGGGGGGCGCAGGGAGCTGTTTTTT. Translation gives CASSWSGGGRRELFF.

This clone has more than one count but fewer than ten. This chain uses TRBV19 with TRBJ1-2; TRBD1 might be the D (6 bases). This CDR3 has 14 residues. Germline assignment: CDR1 LNHDA and CDR2 SQIVND (reference sequence). V lost 10 bases and J lost 2, with 17 bases in between. The chain's CDR3 is CATYKLGTNYGYTF. As DNA, the CDR3 is TGTGCCACTTACAAACTCGGGACAAACTATGGCTACACCTTC.

The chain carries TRBV10-2 and TRBJ2-1; 13 bases line up with TRBD2. This CDR3 region has 17 residues. V gave up 6 bases and J gave up 2 bases; unmatched junction bases: 7. Germline V CDR1 and CDR2: WSHSY, SAAADI. CDR3 nucleotides: TGCGCCAGCAGACAGACTAGCGGGAGGCCTCCCTACAATGAGCAGTTCTTC. Its translation: CASRQTSGRPPYNEQFF.